This TCR beta chain was recovered during a study of shared clonotypes between healthy human individuals (dated by TCRdb to the early 2020s). Notes on the research overall: A few men and two women, aged 18 to 49 years, made up the cohort. For each donor, three plates each were used for CD4 naive and CD4 memory, two plates were used for CD8 naive, and one plate was used for CD8 memory. To estimate repertoire size and how much clonotype sharing occurs between individuals, the study deeply sequenced the blood TCR repertoires of roughly 5 healthy adults. To increase sequencing depth and limit assay-specific biases, TCR repertoire library preparation and sequencing were carried out by different laboratories using diverse techniques. Leukapheresis yielded between about 0.94 and 8.9 billion PBMCs per donor. Results the study describes overall, beyond this receptor: Rarefaction of sorted-subset datasets indicated incomplete sequencing despite the large sequencing depth. Compared with non-shared clonotypes, the clonotypes found in all four sorted-subset donors had higher generation probabilities. About 5% of naive CD4, 3.5% of naive CD8, approximately 2.2% of memory CD4, and around 0.42% of memory CD8 clonotypes were shared across several donors. Sampling was restricted to blood, and TCR repertoires in tissues likely differ from the TCR repertoires found in blood. Larger estimated clonotype richness was generally found for naive subsets than for memory subsets. The small number of donors limited the genetic and exposure-history diversity represented. Based on pairwise subsampling, the degree of clonotype sharing among donors was expected to be affected by sequencing depth.

Using the deep immunoSEQ assay, multiplex PCR amplified TCR CDR3 regions from genomic DNA. Extracted genomic DNA from each cell subset was spread evenly across all wells of several immunoSEQ 96-well plates, with each plate serving as a replicate. For sorted subsets, 200 to 250 ng of genomic DNA, equivalent to 30,000 or so T cell genomes, went into each replicate PCR. The purified libraries were quantified using a Qubit 3.0 fluorometer, sized with a Bioanalyzer 2100, and then quantified again using the KAPA Library Quantification kit. Each immunoSEQ 96-well plate was sequenced on its own single-read 150-cycle Illumina NextSeq 550 flow cell. The source study handled its data this way. Because the immunoSEQ output held only junctional sequences and lacked quality scores, the filtering could not match the filtering applied to full-length reads. Sequences were annotated with PyIR, a Python wrapper for IgBLAST v1.9, using IMGT germline references to assign V/J genes and CDR3. Reads with weak V/J assignments (E-value above 1e-6), missing CDR3, stop codons, out-of-frame junctions, or ambiguous translated residues were removed. V3J clonotypes were defined by identical inferred V gene, J gene, and CDR3 amino acid sequence. Percentage overlap between repertoires was computed as shared unique clonotypes divided by the size of the smaller repertoire. Richness of each repertoire was evaluated using RTK rarefaction, the Chao1 estimator, and Recon v2.1 estimates of unobserved clonotypes. Generation probabilities were computed with OLGA for all TCRbeta clonotypes obtained by the gDNA method from several donors. TCRdb took this table from immuneACCESS and kept in-frame rearrangements with V and J called. Such tables lack part of the clones; where checked against another copy, unresolved V genes explain under half of the gap, and the rest is unexplained. D and trimming were read from the DNA, whereas the V and J calls and clone size are those reported in that table. For this sample the table gives around 1 million clones, of which over 75% were detected only once. Of the sample, approximately 1.5% is held by the ten largest clones.

The donors were healthy, HIV-negative adults who had no recently reported acute infections or vaccinations. All donors were Caucasian adults living in Nashville, Tennessee, USA. CD4+ T cells were enriched through magnetic negative selection, after which naive cells were positively selected on CD45RA and the remaining negative fraction served as the memory subset. After blood collection by leukapheresis, PBMCs were isolated using Ficoll-Histopaque density gradient centrifugation and then cryopreserved in the vapor phase of liquid nitrogen. Analytical flow cytometry was used to check the purity and quantity of each magnetically sorted T cell population. Each sorted fraction had its genomic DNA isolated and then quantified by UV absorbance on a Nanodrop 2000c. Remarks on this clone: Which antigen it targets is not known. Per-nucleotide qualities are absent, and no much larger clonotype sits a single base away.

The CDR3, from cysteine to phenylalanine, totals 16 residues. CDR3 DNA only is kept here, 48 bases in frame from base 1. Trimming leaves V shorter by 4 bases and J shorter by 4 bases, with the junction holding 6 bases beyond the gene matches. The germline V gene encodes CDR1 MNHNY and CDR2 SVGAGI (reference sequence). This clonotype originated in a young man in good health. The sample taken for sequencing was memory CD4+ T cells sorted from blood. The sample's cell subset or site label, in plain terms: CD45RA-negative fraction. The chain couples TRBV6-6 to TRBJ1-5; the junction holds 11 bases that match TRBD1. The DNA is TGTGCCAGCAGTTCAGCCGGGACAGGGGGGAATCAGCCCCAGCATTTT. Its protein reads: CASSSAGTGGNQPQHF.